This T cell receptor (beta chain) was recovered during a study of T-cell memory formation after mild COVID-19. Germline V gene data show CDR1 as KGHDR and CDR2 as SFDVKD. CDR3 length: 14 amino acids. V was cut by 4 bases and J by 4 bases, with 9 bases left in between. In this sample, this clonotype turned up a few times. No antigen is known for it. Study-wide findings and caveats: The study found balanced CD4/CD8 in clones contracting day 15 to 85 and a CD4+ lean in later expanders.

TCRdb called the 5' RACE reads again in MiXCR, with one record for every CDR3 protein. The sample contains approximately 89,000 distinct CDR3 sequences, around 13% of which appear only once. This chain joins TRBV24-1 and TRBJ2-2; a possible D gene is TRBD1 (6 bases). Sample: PBMCs or a T cell subset sorted from them (not recorded which). The receptor comes from a man in his late teens or twenties who had mild COVID-19 (a few samples of this study predate the infection). Cell type and time point are not known. The CDR3 region is CATSDWTVTGELFF. The CDR3 bases are TGTGCCACCAGTGACTGGACAGTCACCGGGGAGCTGTTTTTT.